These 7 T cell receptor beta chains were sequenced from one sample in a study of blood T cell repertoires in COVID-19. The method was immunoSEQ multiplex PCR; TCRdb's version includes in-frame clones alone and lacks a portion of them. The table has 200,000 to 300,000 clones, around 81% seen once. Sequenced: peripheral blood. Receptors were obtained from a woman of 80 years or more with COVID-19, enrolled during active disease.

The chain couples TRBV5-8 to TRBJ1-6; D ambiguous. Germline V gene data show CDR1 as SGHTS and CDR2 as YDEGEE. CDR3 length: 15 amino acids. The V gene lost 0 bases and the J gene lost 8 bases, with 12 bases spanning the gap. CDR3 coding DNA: TGTGCCAGCAGCTTGGCGGGGTACTCGGATTCACCCCTCCACTTT. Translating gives CASSLAGYSDSPLHF.

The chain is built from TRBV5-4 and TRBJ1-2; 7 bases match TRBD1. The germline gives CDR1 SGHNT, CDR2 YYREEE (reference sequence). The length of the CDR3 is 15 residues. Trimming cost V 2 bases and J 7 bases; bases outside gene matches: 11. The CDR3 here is CASSFGNRGVTGYTF. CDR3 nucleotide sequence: TGTGCCAGCAGCTTTGGGAACAGGGGTGTTACTGGCTACACCTTC. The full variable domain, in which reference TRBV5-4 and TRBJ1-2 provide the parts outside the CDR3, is ETGVTQSPTHLIKTRGQQVTLRCSSQSGHNTVSWYQQALGQGPQFIFQYYREEENGRGNFPPRFSGLQFPNYSSELNVNALELDDSALYLCASSFGNRGVTGYTFGSGTRLTVV.

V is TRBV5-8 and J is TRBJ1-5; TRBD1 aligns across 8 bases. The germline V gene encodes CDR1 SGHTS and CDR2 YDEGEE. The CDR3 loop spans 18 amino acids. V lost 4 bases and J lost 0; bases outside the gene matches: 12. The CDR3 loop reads CASSLRTGRVYSNQPQHF. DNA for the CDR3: TGTGCCAGCAGCCTGCGGACAGGGCGGGTATATAGCAATCAGCCCCAGCATTTT.

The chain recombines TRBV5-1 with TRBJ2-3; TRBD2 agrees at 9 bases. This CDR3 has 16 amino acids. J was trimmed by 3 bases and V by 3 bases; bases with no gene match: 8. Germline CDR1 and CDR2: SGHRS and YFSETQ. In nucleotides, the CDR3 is TGCGCCAGCAGCTCTATAGCGGGAGTGGAGACAGATACGCAGTATTTT. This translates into CASSSIAGVETDTQYF. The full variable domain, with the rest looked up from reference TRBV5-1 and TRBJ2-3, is KAGVTQTPRYLIKTRGQQVTLSCSPISGHRSVSWYQQTPGQGLQFLFEYFSETQRNKGNFPGRFSGRQFSNSRSEMNVSTLELGDSALYLCASSSIAGVETDTQYFGPGTRLTVL.

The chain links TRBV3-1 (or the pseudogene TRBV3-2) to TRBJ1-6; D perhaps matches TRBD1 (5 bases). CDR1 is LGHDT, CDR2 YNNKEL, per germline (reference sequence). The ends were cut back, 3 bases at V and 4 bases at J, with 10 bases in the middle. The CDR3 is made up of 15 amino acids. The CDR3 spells CASSQEYRYNSPLHF. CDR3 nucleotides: TGTGCCAGCAGCCAGGAATACAGGTATAATTCACCCCTCCACTTT.

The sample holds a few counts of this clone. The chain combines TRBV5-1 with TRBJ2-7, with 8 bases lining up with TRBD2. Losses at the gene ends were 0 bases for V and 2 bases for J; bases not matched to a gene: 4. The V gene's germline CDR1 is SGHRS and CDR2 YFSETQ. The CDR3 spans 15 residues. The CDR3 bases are TGCGCCAGCAGCTTGGAGGGACTAGGGGCCTACGAGCAGTACTTC. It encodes CASSLEGLGAYEQYF.

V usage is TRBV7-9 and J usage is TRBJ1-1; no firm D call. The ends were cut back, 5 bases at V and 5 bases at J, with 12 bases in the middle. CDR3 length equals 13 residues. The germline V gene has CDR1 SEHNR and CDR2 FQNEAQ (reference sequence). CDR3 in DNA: TGTGCCAGCAGCCGGTACCGGGAGACTGAAGCTTTCTTT. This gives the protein CASSRYRETEAFF.